What follows is one TCR beta chain and its context. Its antigen remains unidentified. The sample originates from a study of cytomegalovirus exposure and HLA in healthy donors. Primers for the PCR totalled 60 Vbeta and 13 Jbeta. The repertoire was sequenced with immunoSEQ multiplex PCR; TCRdb's copy has only in-frame clones and lacks some. The repertoire holds roughly 120,000 clones, with 82% as singletons. Broader study findings: In most subjects, TCR beta sequences reportedly gave accurate predictions of HLA-A and HLA-B alleles. Later on, an analysis showed TCR association rates differing by HLA locus, with DRB1 the most and HLA-C the fewest.

V lost 4 bases and J lost 6, with 10 bases in between. Germline V gene data show CDR1 as SQVTM and CDR2 as ANQGSEA. There are 12 residues in the CDR3. The sample consisted of PBMCs. The sequence was obtained from a male donor in good health and CMV-seropositive. The chain couples TRBV29-1 to TRBJ2-1, with D possibly TRBD1 on 6 matching bases. For the CDR3, the DNA is TGCAGCGTTGCCAGGGGAAGCAATGAGCAGTTCTTC. It codes for CSVARGSNEQFF.